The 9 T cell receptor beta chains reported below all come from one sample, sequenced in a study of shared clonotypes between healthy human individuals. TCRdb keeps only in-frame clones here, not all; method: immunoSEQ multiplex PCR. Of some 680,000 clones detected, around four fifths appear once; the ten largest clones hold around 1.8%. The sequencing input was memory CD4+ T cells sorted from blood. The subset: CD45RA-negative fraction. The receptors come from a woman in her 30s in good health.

CDR3 coding DNA: TGTGCCAGCAGTCTAACAGGGGCAGCCAAAAACATTCAGTACTTC. Encoded protein: CASSLTGAAKNIQYF. V gene TRBV28 combines with J gene TRBJ2-4, with 7 bases that match TRBD1. J was trimmed by 0 bases and V by 5 bases; bases with no gene match: 4. CDR1 is MDHEN, CDR2 SYDVKM, per germline. The CDR3 totals 15 residues.

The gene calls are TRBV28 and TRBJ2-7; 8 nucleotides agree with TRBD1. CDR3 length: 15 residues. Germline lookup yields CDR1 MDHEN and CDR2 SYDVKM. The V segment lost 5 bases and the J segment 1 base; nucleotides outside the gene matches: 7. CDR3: CASSAQGVRSYEQYF. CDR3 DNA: TGTGCCAGCAGTGCACAGGGGGTTCGGTCCTACGAGCAGTACTTC.

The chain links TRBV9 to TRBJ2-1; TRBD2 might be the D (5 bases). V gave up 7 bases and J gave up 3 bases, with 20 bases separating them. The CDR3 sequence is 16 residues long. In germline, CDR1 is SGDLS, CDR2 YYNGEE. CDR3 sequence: CASGERTFQLYNEQFF. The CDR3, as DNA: TGTGCCAGCGGGGAGCGAACGTTCCAACTCTACAATGAGCAGTTCTTC.

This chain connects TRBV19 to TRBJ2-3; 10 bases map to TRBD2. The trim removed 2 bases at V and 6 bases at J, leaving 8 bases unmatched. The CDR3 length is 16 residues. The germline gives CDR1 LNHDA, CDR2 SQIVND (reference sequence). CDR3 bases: TGTGCCAGTAGTATATCCTGGCTAGCGGGAGCGGATACGCAGTATTTT. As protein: CASSISWLAGADTQYF.

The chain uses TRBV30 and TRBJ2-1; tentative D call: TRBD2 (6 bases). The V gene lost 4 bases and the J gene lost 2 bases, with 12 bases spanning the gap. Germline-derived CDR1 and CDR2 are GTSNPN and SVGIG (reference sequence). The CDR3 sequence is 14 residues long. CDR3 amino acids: CAWTWGVTYNEQFF. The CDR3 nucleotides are TGTGCCTGGACCTGGGGGGTCACCTACAATGAGCAGTTCTTC. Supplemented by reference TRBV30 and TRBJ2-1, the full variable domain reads SQTIHQWPATLVQPVGSPLSLECTVEGTSNPNLYWYRQAAGRGLQLLFYSVGIGQISSEVPQNLSASRPQDRQFILSSKKLLLSDSGFYLCAWTWGVTYNEQFFGPGTRLTVL.

This CDR3 is CASRSGGGNYGYTF. The CDR3 DNA reads as TGTGCCAGCAGGTCAGGGGGCGGGAACTATGGCTACACCTTC. V usage is TRBV5-4 and J usage is TRBJ1-2; 8 bases align to TRBD1. Germline assignment: CDR1 SGHNT and CDR2 YYREEE (reference sequence). V gave up 5 bases and J gave up 2 bases; unmatched junction bases: 5. The CDR3 extends over 14 amino acids.

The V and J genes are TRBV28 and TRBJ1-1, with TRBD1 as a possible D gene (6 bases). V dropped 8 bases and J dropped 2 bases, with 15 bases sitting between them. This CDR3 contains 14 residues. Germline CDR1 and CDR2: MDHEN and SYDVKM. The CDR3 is CASFPGHHNTEAFF. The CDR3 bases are TGTGCCAGCTTTCCGGGACACCATAACACTGAAGCTTTCTTT.

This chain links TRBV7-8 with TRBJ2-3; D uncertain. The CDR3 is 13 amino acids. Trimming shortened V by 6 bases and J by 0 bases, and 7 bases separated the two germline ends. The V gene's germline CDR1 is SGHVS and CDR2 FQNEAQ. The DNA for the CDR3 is TGTGCCAGCAGACTGACTAGCACAGATACGCAGTATTTT. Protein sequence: CASRLTSTDTQYF.

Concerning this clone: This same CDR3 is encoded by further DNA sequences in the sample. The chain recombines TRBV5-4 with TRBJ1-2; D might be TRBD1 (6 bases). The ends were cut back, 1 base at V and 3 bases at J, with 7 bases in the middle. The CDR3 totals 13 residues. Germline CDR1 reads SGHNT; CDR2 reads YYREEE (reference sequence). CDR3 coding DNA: TGTGCCAGCAGCTTGAACAGGGACTATGGCTACACCTTC. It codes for CASSLNRDYGYTF.